The T cell receptor beta chain described here comes from a study of blood T cell repertoires in COVID-19. The CDR3 spans 15 residues. Germline V gives CDR1 MNHEY, CDR2 SMNVEV (reference sequence). V lost 3 bases, J lost 3 bases, and 6 bases stayed unmatched. Profiling relied on immunoSEQ multiplex PCR, and the TCRdb table lists in-frame clones only, not all of them. The sample yields 87,000 or so clones, more than 75% seen once. This receptor was obtained from a man aged 40-49 years with acute or convalescent COVID-19. The sample consisted of peripheral blood. The chain has TRBV27 and TRBJ1-1, with TRBD1 matching over 8 bases. Here the CDR3 reads CASSFPGGVHTEAFF. CDR3 nucleotide sequence: TGTGCCAGCAGTTTTCCAGGGGGCGTCCACACTGAAGCTTTCTTT.